A single sample is the source of the 8 T cell receptor beta chains below, sequenced in a study of blood T cell repertoires in COVID-19 (dated by TCRdb to between 2020 and 2021). The library was made by the immunoSEQ multiplex PCR assay. This immuneACCESS table, as held by TCRdb, lists in-frame sequences with V and J called but not all clones. Of the missing ones, under half trace to an unresolved V gene in checked studies; the others have no known cause. This sample holds a few hundred thousand clones; about 90% were observed only once. The top ten hold roughly 1% of the sample. What was sequenced was PBMCs or T cells enriched from blood (not recorded which). These receptors originate from a woman between 25 and 40 years old who had recovered from COVID-19.

This clone was detected only once. The V gene is TRBV6-1, the J gene TRBJ2-2, with a weak D call TRBD1 (6 bases). Germline assignment: CDR1 MNHNS and CDR2 SASEGT. V was clipped by 2 bases and J by 0 bases, with 10 bases between them. This CDR3 is 16 amino acids long. The CDR3 sequence: CASSELGQTNTGELFF. The CDR3 DNA sequence: TGTGCCAGCAGTGAATTAGGACAGACGAACACCGGGGAGCTGTTTTTT.

This clone has only a few counts. V gene TRBV19 combines with J gene TRBJ2-7; TRBD1 is a possible D gene (6 bases). The CDR3 has 13 amino acids. V was shortened by 1 base and J by 2 bases, with 6 bases between the two germline ends. Germline values: CDR1 LNHDA, CDR2 SQIVND (reference sequence). CDR3 DNA: TGTGCCAGTAGTATAGGACAGGCCTACGAGCAGTACTTC. It encodes CASSIGQAYEQYF.

The rearrangement links TRBV3-1 (or the pseudogene TRBV3-2) to TRBJ2-3; D possibly corresponds to TRBD1 (5 bases). Germline V gene lookup returns CDR1 LGHDT and CDR2 YNNKEL (reference sequence). V dropped 1 base and J dropped 5 bases, with 10 bases sitting between them. This CDR3 spans 14 amino acids. CDR3 sequence reads: CASSQAHTGDTQYF. CDR3 nucleotide sequence: TGTGCCAGCAGCCAAGCCCATACAGGAGATACGCAGTATTTT.

This clone has just a few counts. The V call is TRBV4-3, the J call TRBJ1-2, with 11 bases lining up with TRBD1. Germline CDR1 is LGHNA and CDR2 is YSLEER. CDR3 length: 16 residues. V shed 4 bases, J shed 7 bases, and the junction held 11 bases outside the gene matches. The CDR3 spells CASSPGQGATIGGYTF. CDR3 in DNA: TGCGCCAGCAGCCCCGGACAGGGGGCAACGATAGGTGGCTACACCTTC.

V is TRBV7-9 and J is TRBJ1-4; 7 bases map to TRBD1. The CDR3 totals 16 residues. The germline V gene has CDR1 SEHNR and CDR2 FQNEAQ (reference sequence). With V trimmed by 4 bases and J by 7 bases, 12 bases remained unmatched. The CDR3 protein is CASSWILPGGGEKLFF. CDR3 coding DNA: TGTGCCAGCAGCTGGATCCTCCCAGGGGGAGGTGAAAAACTGTTTTTT.

The J gene is TRBJ1-5, the V gene TRBV27, with D possibly matching TRBD1 (5 bases). Germline assignment: CDR1 MNHEY and CDR2 SMNVEV (reference sequence). CDR3 size: 16 residues. With 0 bases removed from V and 9 bases from J, the gap between germline ends came to 18 bases. The CDR3 loop reads CASSLSSRRAKGPQHF. The CDR3 bases are TGTGCCAGCAGTTTATCCTCCCGCAGGGCGAAGGGGCCCCAGCATTTT.

This chain uses TRBV28 with TRBJ2-1; 8 bases align to TRBD1. The V gene's germline CDR1 is MDHEN and CDR2 SYDVKM. V lost 5 bases and J lost 3; bases outside the gene matches: 6. The CDR3 is made up of 15 amino acids. The CDR3 is CASSPSGGFYNEQFF. DNA for the CDR3: TGTGCCAGCAGTCCATCAGGGGGCTTCTACAATGAGCAGTTCTTC.

This clone was seen more than once but under ten times. The rearrangement links TRBV7-6 to TRBJ2-3; D is undetermined. Between the trimmed V and J ends, which lost 1 base and 1 base, there was a span of 6 bases. The germline CDR1 and CDR2 sequences are SGHVS and FNYEAQ. CDR3 length equals 14 residues. CDR3 sequence (DNA): TGTGCCAGCAGCTTAGGTATCGGCACAGATACGCAGTATTTT. Amino acids: CASSLGIGTDTQYF.